This T cell receptor (beta chain) came from a study of shared clonotypes between healthy human individuals. V lost 2 bases, J lost 8 bases, and 15 bases lay in between. Germline V gene sequence: CDR1 SGHVS, CDR2 FQNEAQ. CDR3 length equals 14 residues. Measured with immunoSEQ multiplex PCR; TCRdb has only the in-frame clones, and not every one. In the table there are 950,000 to 1,200,000 clones, approximately 80% of which are singletons. The sample taken for sequencing was memory CD4+ T cells from PBMCs. As for subset: CD45RA-negative fraction. The TCR was taken from a man aged 18 to 30 in good health. Some clones in this sample may be carry-over from other donors' samples. The chain combines TRBV7-8 with TRBJ1-2, with no clear D. CDR3 loop: CASSLRLITGGYTF. The CDR3 nucleotides read TGTGCCAGCAGCTTACGGTTAATTACTGGGGGCTACACCTTC.